Listed below are T cell receptor beta chains from one sample, sequenced in a study of cytomegalovirus exposure and HLA in healthy donors. Some clones are missing from TCRdb's copy, which holds only in-frame ones; the method was immunoSEQ multiplex PCR. The repertoire consists of some 170,000 clones, with around 75% occurring once and the leading ten covering 2.5% to 3.5%. The sample taken for sequencing was PBMCs. The receptors come from a woman aged 50 to 60 in good health and CMV-seropositive. CDR3s include the opening cysteine and the closing phenylalanine or tryptophan. The D gene is left open where the match is weak. Clone size is shown for a subset of rows, as once, few, many or a class of expanded clone.

j_gene,d_gene,v_gene,abundance,CDR3nt,CDR3aa
TRBJ2-1,-,TRBV27,once,TGTGCCAGCAGTTTATACGCAGACAATGAGCAGTTCTTC,CASSLYADNEQFF
TRBJ2-5,TRBD1,TRBV2,-,TGTGCCAGCAGTAATGGCGGGGCAGGGGGCTTAGAGACCCAGTACTTC,CASSNGGAGGLETQYF
TRBJ1-1,-,TRBV2,-,TGTGCCAGCAGTGTGGGGGAGGGCACTGAAGCTTTCTTT,CASSVGEGTEAFF
TRBJ2-7,-,TRBV5-6,-,TGTGCCAGCAGGACGGGACGGGGGTACGAGCAGTACTTC,CASRTGRGYEQYF
TRBJ1-1,-,TRBV18,once,TGTGCCAGCTCACCTCTTGGACAGCCTGAAGCTTTCTTT,CASSPLGQPEAFF
TRBJ1-4,-,TRBV2,-,TGTGCCAGCAGTGAATGGGGCTCAAATGAAAAACTGTTTTTT,CASSEWGSNEKLFF
TRBJ2-1,TRBD2,TRBV10-3,-,TGTGCCATCAGGGGGACTAGCGGGGGGTCTAATGAGCAGTTCTTC,CAIRGTSGGSNEQFF
TRBJ2-3,-,TRBV5-1,few,TGCGCCAGCAGCTCGGACTCAGATACGCAGTATTTT,CASSSDSDTQYF
TRBJ2-2,-,TRBV11-3,medium-sized,TGTGCCAGCAGCTTATATAACGGGGAGCTGTTTTTT,CASSLYNGELFF
TRBJ1-6,-,TRBV6-6,-,TGTGCCAGCCGAGCCAGTAGGGGGGGTAATTCACCCCTCCACTTT,CASRASRGGNSPLHF
TRBJ2-5,TRBD2,TRBV18,-,TGTGCCAGCTCACCACCGATAGCGGGGCGCCGGTGGGAGACCCAGTACTTC,CASSPPIAGRRWETQYF
TRBJ2-5,-,TRBV5-4,-,TGTGCCAGCAGCTCGAGGGTCGGGTTTGAGACCCAGTACTTC,CASSSRVGFETQYF
TRBJ2-1,TRBD1,TRBV5-1,-,TGCGCCAGCAGCCCTGGACAGGGCTACAATGAGCAGTTCTTC,CASSPGQGYNEQFF
TRBJ2-2,TRBD2,TRBV4-1,-,TGCGCCAGCAGCCAAGGGGGAGGGAGGTCCGGGGAGCTGTTTTTT,CASSQGGGRSGELFF
TRBJ2-7,TRBD1,TRBV19,-,TGTGCCAGTAGTAGGGACAGTTCTACCTACGAGCAGTACTTC,CASSRDSSTYEQYF
TRBJ1-1,TRBD1,TRBV5-1,many,TGCGCCAGCAGAACACAGGGGGCCACTGAAGCTTTCTTT,CASRTQGATEAFF
TRBJ2-7,TRBD1,TRBV18,-,TGTGCCAGCTCGCACGACAGGGCTGGATACGAGCAGTACTTC,CASSHDRAGYEQYF
TRBJ1-5,-,TRBV5-1,-,TGCGCCAGCAGCGAAGGACAGTACCAGCCCCAGCATTTT,CASSEGQYQPQHF
TRBJ1-1,-,TRBV5-1,-,TGCGCCAGCACGAGAGGAGGCCCAACGAACACTGAAGCTTTCTTT,CASTRGGPTNTEAFF
TRBJ2-1,TRBD2,TRBV2,-,TGTGCCAGCAGTGAAGAAGCGGGGGGCTACAATGAGCAGTTCTTC,CASSEEAGGYNEQFF
TRBJ1-2,-,TRBV5-6,-,TGTGCCAGCAGTCTCTTGGCGGGCTATGGCTACACCTTC,CASSLLAGYGYTF
TRBJ1-1,-,TRBV2,-,TGTGCCAGCCGGTACACTGAAGCTTTCTTT,CASRYTEAFF
TRBJ1-2,TRBD1,TRBV6-1,few,TGTGCCAGCAGTGGTACAGGGGTGGGAAACAGAGGGGCTAACTATGGCTACACCTTC,CASSGTGVGNRGANYGYTF
TRBJ1-4,-,TRBV2,-,TGTGCCAGCGCGGGGGGCGTCGGAGAAAAACTGTTTTTT,CASAGGVGEKLFF
TRBJ2-1,TRBD1,TRBV6-5,-,TGTGCCAGCACTAAAGGGGGCCGTAGTGAGCAGTTCTTC,CASTKGGRSEQFF
TRBJ1-5,TRBD1,TRBV19,-,TGTGCCAGTAGTCCCTGGGGTGACAGGGGTAGGACATCCAATCAGCCCCAGCATTTT,CASSPWGDRGRTSNQPQHF
TRBJ2-3,TRBD2,TRBV2,few,TGTGCCAGCGGGTTAGCGGGGGTAGGTACAGATACGCAGTATTTT,CASGLAGVGTDTQYF
TRBJ1-2,-,TRBV6-1,-,TGTGCCAGCACCCCTGGCGGGCTCTATGGCTACACCTTC,CASTPGGLYGYTF
TRBJ1-1,-,TRBV13,-,TGTGCCAGCAGCTTCTGGGTAGGTCCGGGGAACACTGAAGCTTTCTTT,CASSFWVGPGNTEAFF
TRBJ1-5,-,TRBV5-8,-,TGTGCCAGCAGCAAGGGGACATACAGCAATCAGCCCCAGCATTTT,CASSKGTYSNQPQHF
TRBJ2-7,-,TRBV2,-,TGTGCCAGCAGTCCCACATACGAGCAGTACTTC,CASSPTYEQYF
TRBJ2-7,TRBD1,TRBV6-1,-,TGTGCCAGCAGTCATACAGGGGGCGCATTGGGCGAGCAGTACTTC,CASSHTGGALGEQYF
TRBJ2-1,TRBD1,TRBV2,-,TGCGCCACCCCCAGGGGGATCTCCTACAATGAGCAGTTCTTC,CATPRGISYNEQFF
TRBJ1-4,TRBD1,TRBV28,few,TGTGCCAGCAGTTCCCGGACAGGGGGGCATGAAAAACTGTTTTTT,CASSSRTGGHEKLFF
TRBJ1-1,TRBD1,TRBV2,once,TGTGCCAGCACCAGACAGGGGGCGAACACTGAAGCTTTCTTT,CASTRQGANTEAFF
TRBJ1-1,-,TRBV20-1,few,TGCAGTGCTAGGTCTCGGGTAGAAGCTTTCTTT,CSARSRVEAFF
TRBJ2-1,TRBD2,TRBV6-1,-,TGTGCCAGCAGTGAATGGACTAGCGGGACCCGTGGGCAGTTCTTC,CASSEWTSGTRGQFF